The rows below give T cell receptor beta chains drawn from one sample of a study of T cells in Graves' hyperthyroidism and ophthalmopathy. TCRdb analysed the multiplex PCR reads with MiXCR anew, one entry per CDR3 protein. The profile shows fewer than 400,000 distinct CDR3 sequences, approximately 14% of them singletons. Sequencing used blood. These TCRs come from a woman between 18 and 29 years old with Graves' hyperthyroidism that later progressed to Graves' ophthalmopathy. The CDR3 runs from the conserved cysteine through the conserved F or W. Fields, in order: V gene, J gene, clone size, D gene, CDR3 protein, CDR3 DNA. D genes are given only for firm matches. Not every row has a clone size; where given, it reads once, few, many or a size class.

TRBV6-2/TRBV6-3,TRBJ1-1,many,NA,CASRKRHTEAFF,TGTGCCAGCAGAAAACGGCACACTGAAGCTTTCTTT
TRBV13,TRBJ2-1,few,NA,CASSLGRTGNEQFF,TGTGCCAGCAGCTTAGGCCGGACGGGGAATGAGCAGTTCTTC
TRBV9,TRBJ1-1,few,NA,CASSLGGETEAFF,TGTGCCAGCAGCCTCGGGGGGGAGACTGAAGCTTTCTTT
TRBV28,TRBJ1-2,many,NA,CASSLWGGYTF,TGTGCCAGCAGTTTATGGGGTGGCTACACCTTC
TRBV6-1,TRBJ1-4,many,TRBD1,CASRPIGQGMEKLFF,TGTGCCAGCAGGCCCATCGGACAGGGGATGGAAAAACTGTTTTTT
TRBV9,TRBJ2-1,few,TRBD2,CASSVVAGVGNEQFF,TGTGCCAGCAGCGTAGTGGCGGGAGTCGGCAATGAGCAGTTCTTC
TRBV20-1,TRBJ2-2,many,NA,CSARPGANTGELFF,TGCAGTGCTAGACCAGGGGCGAATACCGGGGAGCTGTTTTTT
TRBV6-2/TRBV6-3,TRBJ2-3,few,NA,CASSWTGLPTDTQYF,TGTGCCAGCAGTTGGACGGGACTCCCCACAGATACGCAGTATTTT
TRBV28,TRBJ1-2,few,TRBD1,CASSRTGAYGYTF,TGTGCCAGCAGTCGGACAGGGGCCTATGGCTACACCTTC
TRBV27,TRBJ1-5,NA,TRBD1,CASTGTGYQPQHF,TGTGCCAGTACCGGGACAGGGTATCAGCCCCAGCATTTT
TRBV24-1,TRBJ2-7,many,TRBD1,CATSDLRCRGISYEQYF,TGTGCCACCAGTGATTTGCGGTGCAGGGGGATCTCCTACGAGCAGTACTTC
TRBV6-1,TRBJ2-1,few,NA,CATSLGRGSYNEQFF,TGTGCCACTTCCTTGGGGCGGGGCTCCTACAATGAGCAGTTCTTC
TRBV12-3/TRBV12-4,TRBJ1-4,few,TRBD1,CASSLAGQAFEEKLFF,TGTGCCAGCAGTTTAGCGGGACAGGCTTTTGAGGAAAAACTGTTTTTT
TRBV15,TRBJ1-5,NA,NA,CATSRGGYQPQHF,TGTGCCACCAGCCGCGGGGGGTATCAGCCCCAGCATTTT
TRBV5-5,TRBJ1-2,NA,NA,CASSLGAGSIPGYTF,TGTGCCAGCAGCTTGGGGGCAGGGTCTATCCCTGGCTACACCTTC
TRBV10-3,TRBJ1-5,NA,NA,CAISESRDRGGNQPQHF,TGTGCCATCAGTGAGTCTCGGGACCGAGGAGGCAATCAGCCCCAGCATTTT
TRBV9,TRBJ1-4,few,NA,CASSFGQTNEKLFF,TGTGCCAGCAGCTTCGGACAGACTAATGAAAAACTGTTTTTT
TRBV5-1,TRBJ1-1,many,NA,CASSLLSGYEWTEAFF,TGCGCCAGCAGCTTACTCTCAGGGTACGAGTGGACTGAAGCTTTCTTT
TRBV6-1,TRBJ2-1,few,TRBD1,CASSEKETGGNEQFF,TGTGCCAGCAGTGAAAAGGAAACAGGGGGGAATGAGCAGTTCTTC
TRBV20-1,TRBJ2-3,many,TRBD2,CSARGRQLAGDLFLGTDTQYF,TGCAGTGCTAGAGGTCGTCAACTAGCGGGAGACCTCTTCCTCGGCACAGATACGCAGTATTTT
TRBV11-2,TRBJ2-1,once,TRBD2,CASSLLVLASTGLAGKNEQFF,TGTGCCAGCAGCTTATTAGTGTTGGCCAGTACGGGACTAGCGGGAAAAAATGAGCAGTTCTTC
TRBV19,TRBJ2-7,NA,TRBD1,CASSTRQGNSYEQYF,TGTGCCAGTAGTACCCGACAGGGGAACTCCTACGAGCAGTACTTC
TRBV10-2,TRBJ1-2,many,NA,CASSESEGPYGYTF,TGCGCCAGCAGTGAGTCGGAGGGGCCCTATGGCTACACCTTC
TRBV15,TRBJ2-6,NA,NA,CATSTPSSGANVLTF,TGTGCCACCAGCACCCCAAGCTCTGGGGCCAACGTCCTGACTTTC
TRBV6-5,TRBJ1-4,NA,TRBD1,CASSYRGQGVEKLFF,TGTGCCAGCAGTTACCGTGGACAGGGGGTCGAAAAACTGTTTTTT
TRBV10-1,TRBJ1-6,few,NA,CASSDLQNSPLHF,TGCGCCAGCAGTGACCTTCAAAATTCACCCCTCCACTTT
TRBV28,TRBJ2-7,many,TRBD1,CASYGGQGGYEQYF,TGTGCCAGCTACGGGGGACAGGGAGGCTACGAGCAGTACTTC
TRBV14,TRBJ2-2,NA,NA,CASSQDPLPTYTGELFF,TGTGCCAGCAGCCAAGATCCCCTGCCTACTTACACCGGGGAGCTGTTTTTT
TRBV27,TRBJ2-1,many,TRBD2,CASSSWTSGLSYNEQFF,TGTGCCAGCAGTTCCTGGACTAGCGGGCTCTCCTACAATGAGCAGTTCTTC
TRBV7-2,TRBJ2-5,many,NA,CASSRQGGGRETQYF,TGTGCCAGCAGCCGACAGGGCGGGGGTAGGGAGACCCAGTACTTC
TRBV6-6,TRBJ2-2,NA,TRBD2,CASSYSAGGPWTGELFF,TGTGCCAGCAGTTACTCAGCGGGAGGGCCGTGGACCGGGGAGCTGTTTTTT
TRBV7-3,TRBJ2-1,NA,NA,CASSAGVSGEQFF,TGTGCCAGCAGCGCCGGGGTTAGCGGTGAGCAGTTCTTC
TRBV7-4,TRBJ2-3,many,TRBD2,CASNNWPTGGFSTDTQYF,TGTGCCAGCAACAATTGGCCAACGGGAGGCTTTAGCACAGATACGCAGTATTTT
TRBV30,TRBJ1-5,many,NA,CAWSVRGEPQPQHF,TGTGCCTGGAGTGTACGGGGGGAACCTCAGCCCCAGCATTTT
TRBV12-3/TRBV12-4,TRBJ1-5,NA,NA,CASSLDINQPQHF,TGTGCCAGCAGTTTGGACATCAATCAGCCCCAGCATTTT
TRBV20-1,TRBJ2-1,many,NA,CSATARATSYNEQFF,TGCAGTGCTACGGCGCGGGCTACCTCCTACAATGAGCAGTTCTTC
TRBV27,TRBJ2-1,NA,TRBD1,CASSLTGGQGVF,TGTGCCAGCAGTTTAACCGGCGGACAGGGGGTCTTC
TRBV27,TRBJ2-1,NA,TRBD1,CASSTKTGTAYNEQFF,TGTGCCAGCAGCACCAAGACCGGGACAGCTTACAATGAGCAGTTCTTC
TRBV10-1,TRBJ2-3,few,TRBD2,CASSPSGSRSDTQYF,TGCGCCAGCAGTCCAAGCGGGAGTAGATCAGATACGCAGTATTTT
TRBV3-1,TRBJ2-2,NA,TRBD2,CASSHPLAAGELFF,TGTGCCAGCAGCCACCCCCTAGCGGCCGGGGAGCTGTTTTTT
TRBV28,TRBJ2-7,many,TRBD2,CASSFGPSGSYEQYF,TGTGCCAGCAGTTTTGGACCCAGCGGGAGTTACGAGCAGTACTTC
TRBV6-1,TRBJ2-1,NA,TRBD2,CASKREIAHNEQFF,TGTGCCAGCAAGCGGGAGATCGCCCACAATGAGCAGTTCTTC
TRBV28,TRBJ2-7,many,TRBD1,CASTRLWGQGPHEQYF,TGTGCCAGCACCCGCCTCTGGGGACAGGGGCCGCACGAGCAGTACTTC
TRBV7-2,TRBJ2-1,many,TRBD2,CASSRLGGADNEQFF,TGTGCCAGCAGCCGTCTCGGGGGGGCAGACAATGAGCAGTTCTTC
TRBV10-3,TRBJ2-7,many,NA,CAISDNSDEQYF,TGTGCCATCAGTGACAATTCGGACGAGCAGTACTTC
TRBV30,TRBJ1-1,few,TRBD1,CAWSTGTGSQNTEAFF,TGTGCCTGGAGTACTGGGACAGGGTCCCAGAACACTGAAGCTTTCTTT
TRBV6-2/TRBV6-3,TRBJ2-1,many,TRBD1,CASSYRTGGYSYNEQFF,TGTGCCAGCAGTTACCGGACAGGGGGCTACTCCTACAATGAGCAGTTCTTC
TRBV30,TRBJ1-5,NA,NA,CAWSVPGLRGPGQPQHF,TGTGCCTGGAGTGTACCGGGATTAAGGGGACCAGGACAGCCCCAGCATTTT
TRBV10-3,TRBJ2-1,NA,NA,CAISDAGSSYNEQFF,TGTGCCATCAGTGATGCGGGGAGCTCCTACAATGAGCAGTTCTTC
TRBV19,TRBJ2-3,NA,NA,CAASSGRWTDTQYF,TGTGCCGCCTCATCGGGGAGGTGGACAGATACGCAGTATTTT
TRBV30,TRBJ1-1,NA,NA,CAWSVGPLEAFF,TGTGCCTGGAGTGTTGGACCGTTAGAAGCTTTCTTT